The clone carrying this TCR beta chain was counted a single time. Its specificity is unknown. The sample is drawn from a study of cytomegalovirus exposure and HLA in healthy donors. Overall study results and limits: It was taken for granted in presence/absence analyses that sequencing depth across donors was roughly uniform. About 90% or about 30% of the time was how often most TCR beta V segments were productive, according to an earlier analysis. Reportedly, HLA-A and HLA-B alleles of most subjects were accurately predicted from TCR beta.

Researchers ran the PCR with 60 Vbeta and 13 Jbeta primers. TCRdb keeps only in-frame clones here, not all; method: immunoSEQ multiplex PCR. The sample carries 140,000 to 150,000 clones, approximately 80% recorded once. The germline V gene has CDR1 SGHNT and CDR2 YENEEA. The CDR3 contains 15 residues. After removal of 5 bases from V and 0 bases from J, the junction contained 5 bases not matched to a gene. The chain employs TRBV11-3 and TRBJ2-3, with 7 positions matching TRBD1. This sequence originates from a man aged 35 to 55 in good health and CMV-seropositive. Sequencing was performed on PBMCs. In nucleotides, the CDR3 is TGTGCCAGCAGCCCTATGGGACAGAGCACAGATACGCAGTATTTT. Its protein product is CASSPMGQSTDTQYF. The full variable domain, its missing parts supplied by reference TRBV11-3 and TRBJ2-3, is EAGVVQSPRYKIIEKKQPVAFWCNPISGHNTLYWYLQNLGQGPELLIRYENEEAVDDSQLPKDRFSAERLKGVDSTLKIQPAELGDSAVYLCASSPMGQSTDTQYFGPGTRLTVL.